The next 11 T cell receptor beta chains were all read from a single sample in a study of T cells in Graves' hyperthyroidism and ophthalmopathy. The CDR3 regions of TCR beta were amplified from RNA transcripts. The primer set for the first-round RT-PCR of the TCR CDR3 was HTBI. TCRdb passed the multiplex PCR reads through MiXCR, listing each CDR3 protein once. This sample has 470,000 or so distinct CDR3 sequences, with around 20% found just once. Input material: blood. Receptors originate from a man between 18 and 35 years old with Graves' hyperthyroidism.

The table lists this clonotype with a few counts. J is TRBJ2-2 and V is TRBV12-3 or TRBV12-4, with D uncertain. V lost 8 bases to trimming and J lost 2 bases, with 12 bases between them. The CDR3 length is 14 residues. The CDR3, as DNA: TGTGCCAGCGGGCACCGACTCAACACCGGGGAGCTGTTTTTT. Translating gives CASGHRLNTGELFF.

This clonotype was found a few times. The gene calls are TRBV11-2 and TRBJ2-7, with 7 bases matching TRBD2. V trimming: 0 bases; J trimming: 0 bases; junction bases outside the gene matches: 11. Germline CDR1 and CDR2: SGHAT and FQNNGV. The CDR3 runs 18 residues. In DNA form, the CDR3 reads TGTGCCAGCAGCTTAGAAAGGGGAGCGCGGGGGATCTCCTACGAGCAGTACTTC. It is translated as CASSLERGARGISYEQYF.

In nucleotides, the CDR3 is TGTGCCAGCTCACTCCGGGGACTACGGAACACCGGGGAGCTGTTTTTT. Translating it yields CASSLRGLRNTGELFF. V usage is TRBV18 and J usage is TRBJ2-2; 7 nucleotides align to TRBD2. Germline CDR1 reads KGHSH; CDR2 reads LQKENI. V shed 4 bases, J shed 1 base, and the junction held 6 bases outside the gene matches. The CDR3 length is 16 residues. The variable domain in full, completed from reference TRBV18 and TRBJ2-2, reads NAGVMQNPRHLVRRRGQEARLRCSPMKGHSHVYWYRQLPEEGLKFMVYLQKENIIDESGMPKERFSAEFPKEGPSILRIQQVVRGDSAAYFCASSLRGLRNTGELFFGEGSRLTVL.

This clonotype was detected a few times. The J gene is TRBJ1-5, the V gene TRBV27; tentatively, D is TRBD1 (5 bases). Trimming removed 10 bases at V and 2 bases at J, with 18 bases between. Germline V CDR1 and CDR2: MNHEY, SMNVEV (reference sequence). This CDR3 is 15 amino acids long. The DNA for the CDR3 is TGTGCCACCCGGGGGGGGAATTTGGGCAATCAGCCCCAGCATTTT. Translating it yields CATRGGNLGNQPQHF.

At least ten counts were recorded for this clonotype. The chain carries TRBV19 and TRBJ1-1; D is possibly TRBD1 (5 bases). Germline CDR1 and CDR2: LNHDA and SQIVND (reference sequence). Trimming left V 7 bases short and J 0 bases short, with 18 bases between. There are 16 residues in the CDR3. CDR3 nucleotides: TGTGCCAGTATCCCGAAGGCGGACACCTTGAACACTGAAGCTTTCTTT. This gives the protein CASIPKADTLNTEAFF.

This clonotype was counted many times. This chain links TRBV4-1 with TRBJ1-5; TRBD1 matches at 7 bases. The CDR3 contains 17 residues. V lost 4 bases to trimming and J lost 1 base; unmatched junction nucleotides: 10. Germline values: CDR1 MGHRA, CDR2 YSYEKL. The chain's CDR3 is CASSPTGSGGSNQPQHF. The DNA of the CDR3 is TGCGCCAGCAGCCCGACAGGGTCTGGAGGGAGCAATCAGCCCCAGCATTTT.

The chain uses TRBV30 and TRBJ1-5; D remains ambiguous. The V end was cut by 1 base, the J end by 2 bases, with 12 bases between. Germline values: CDR1 GTSNPN, CDR2 SVGIG (reference sequence). The CDR3 runs to 15 residues. CDR3 region: CAWSGGNQGNQPQHF. The CDR3, as DNA: TGTGCCTGGAGTGGGGGTAACCAGGGCAATCAGCCCCAGCATTTT.

The V gene is TRBV9, the J gene TRBJ1-1, with 8 bases identical to TRBD1. Germline-derived CDR1 and CDR2 are SGDLS and YYNGEE. The CDR3 runs 15 residues. The V gene end was trimmed by 2 bases and the J gene end by 1 base; junction bases not matched to a gene: 4. The CDR3 loop reads CASSVAQGGNTEAFF. CDR3 in DNA: TGTGCCAGCAGCGTTGCACAGGGGGGGAACACTGAAGCTTTCTTT.

This clonotype appeared a few times. This may stem from a read error, because a much larger clone lies one nucleotide away. The rearrangement joins TRBV2 to TRBJ1-1; D uncertain. The CDR3 length is 10 residues. Germline V gene lookup returns CDR1 SNHLY and CDR2 FYNNEI. V lost 2 bases, J lost 5 bases, and 0 bases lay in between. The CDR3 DNA follows: TGTGCCAGCAGTGAAACTGAAGCTTTCTTT. Translated: CASSETEAFF.

This clonotype has at least ten counts. The rearrangement links TRBV24-1 to TRBJ1-5, with D perhaps matching TRBD1 (5 bases). In germline, CDR1 is KGHDR, CDR2 SFDVKD. The germline V and J ends were trimmed by 5 bases and 8 bases, with 15 bases remaining between them. This CDR3 region has 14 residues. The CDR3 reads CATSAGIRGEPQHF. CDR3 DNA sequence: TGTGCCACCAGTGCAGGGATACGGGGAGAGCCCCAGCATTTT.

CDR3 sequence: CASSPQMNTGELFF. In nucleotides, the CDR3 is TGTGCCAGCTCACCACAGATGAACACCGGGGAGCTGTTTTTT. The rearrangement uses TRBV18 and TRBJ2-2; no clear D. The germline V gene has CDR1 KGHSH and CDR2 LQKENI. Between the trimmed V and J ends, which lost 1 base and 1 base, there was a span of 4 bases. The CDR3 is 14 amino acids.